Listed below are T cell receptor beta chains from one sample, sequenced in a study of control samples from healthy donors and cancer patients. Generated by immunoSEQ multiplex PCR, the TCRdb table keeps only in-frame clones and is missing some. The table shows 130,000 or so clones, with 70% to 90% occurring only once. The sample comprised blood. The receptors shown here come from a man aged 50-60 years in good health. Each CDR3 is given with its conserved first and last residue. Each record gives: J gene, V gene, D gene, clone size, CDR3 protein, CDR3 DNA. D genes are given only for firm matches. Some rows have no size entry. The others give once, few or many, or a class for an expanded clone.

J gene: TRBJ2-3; V gene: TRBV20-1; D gene: TRBD1; clone size: NA; CDR3 protein: CSASSRTGGPDTQYF; CDR3 DNA: TGCAGTGCTAGTTCCCGGACAGGGGGGCCAGATACGCAGTATTTT
J gene: TRBJ2-3; V gene: TRBV4-1; D gene: TRBD2; clone size: few; CDR3 protein: CASSQIAGGREADTQYF; CDR3 DNA: TGCGCCAGCAGCCAAATAGCGGGGGGGCGGGAGGCAGATACGCAGTATTTT
J gene: TRBJ2-1; V gene: TRBV12-3/TRBV12-4; D gene: NA; clone size: once; CDR3 protein: CASSIYLYNEQFF; CDR3 DNA: TGTGCCAGCAGTATCTACTTGTACAATGAGCAGTTCTTC
J gene: TRBJ2-7; V gene: TRBV2; D gene: TRBD2; clone size: NA; CDR3 protein: CASSVTAGTSDTYEQYF; CDR3 DNA: TGTGCCAGCAGTGTCACCGCCGGGACTAGCGACACCTACGAGCAGTACTTC
J gene: TRBJ1-4; V gene: TRBV18; D gene: TRBD1; clone size: NA; CDR3 protein: CASSPLLQGAGNEKLFF; CDR3 DNA: TGTGCCAGCTCACCACTTCTCCAGGGGGCAGGAAATGAAAAACTGTTTTTT
J gene: TRBJ1-6; V gene: TRBV19; D gene: NA; clone size: NA; CDR3 protein: CASSIGPSPLHF; CDR3 DNA: TGTGCCAGTAGTATAGGGCCTTCACCCCTCCACTTT
J gene: TRBJ2-5; V gene: TRBV5-1; D gene: TRBD2; clone size: NA; CDR3 protein: CASSPGVAGGVETQYF; CDR3 DNA: TGCGCCAGCAGCCCGGGGGTAGCGGGGGGAGTCGAGACCCAGTACTTC
J gene: TRBJ2-3; V gene: TRBV28; D gene: TRBD1; clone size: NA; CDR3 protein: CASSLPGQGRTDTQYF; CDR3 DNA: TGTGCCAGCAGTTTGCCCGGACAGGGTCGCACAGATACGCAGTATTTT
J gene: TRBJ2-7; V gene: TRBV11-2; D gene: NA; clone size: NA; CDR3 protein: CASSFAESYEQYF; CDR3 DNA: TGTGCCAGCAGCTTCGCAGAATCCTACGAGCAGTACTTC
J gene: TRBJ1-4; V gene: TRBV4-2; D gene: NA; clone size: NA; CDR3 protein: CASSQELRGLTNEKLFF; CDR3 DNA: TGTGCCAGCAGCCAAGAACTCAGGGGTTTGACTAATGAAAAACTGTTTTTT
J gene: TRBJ1-3; V gene: TRBV14; D gene: NA; clone size: NA; CDR3 protein: CASSPRSGGTLRSGNTIYF; CDR3 DNA: TGTGCCAGCAGCCCAAGATCGGGCGGGACACTTAGATCCGGAAACACCATATATTTT
J gene: TRBJ2-7; V gene: TRBV18; D gene: TRBD2; clone size: NA; CDR3 protein: CASTSPTSVAYEQYF; CDR3 DNA: TGTGCCAGCACGTCTCCGACTAGCGTGGCCTACGAGCAGTACTTC
J gene: TRBJ2-7; V gene: TRBV4-1; D gene: TRBD1; clone size: few; CDR3 protein: CASSQETGPPYEQYF; CDR3 DNA: TGCGCCAGCAGCCAGGAGACAGGGCCTCCCTACGAGCAGTACTTC
J gene: TRBJ1-5; V gene: TRBV28; D gene: NA; clone size: NA; CDR3 protein: CASIQGINQPQHF; CDR3 DNA: TGTGCCAGCATCCAGGGAATCAATCAGCCCCAGCATTTT
J gene: TRBJ2-5; V gene: TRBV3-1/TRBV3-2; D gene: NA; clone size: NA; CDR3 protein: CASSRDSLGSTQYF; CDR3 DNA: TGTGCCAGCAGCCGGGACTCACTAGGCTCGACCCAGTACTTC
J gene: TRBJ2-3; V gene: TRBV5-1; D gene: NA; clone size: NA; CDR3 protein: CASSLLRGTDTQYF; CDR3 DNA: TGCGCCAGCAGCTTGTTGAGGGGCACAGATACGCAGTATTTT
J gene: TRBJ1-1; V gene: TRBV19; D gene: NA; clone size: NA; CDR3 protein: CASSLPYGTGRDTEAFF; CDR3 DNA: TGTGCCAGTAGCCTGCCTTATGGGACTGGGAGGGACACTGAAGCTTTCTTT
J gene: TRBJ2-7; V gene: TRBV24-1; D gene: NA; clone size: NA; CDR3 protein: CATRGPASYEQYF; CDR3 DNA: TGTGCCACCCGTGGACCGGCCTCCTACGAGCAGTACTTC